This passage covers 9 T cell receptor beta chains from one sample sequenced in a study of shared clonotypes between healthy human individuals. CD45RO negativity and positive selection for CCR7 defined naive CD8 cells, a population that excluded terminally differentiated effector memory CD45RA+ cells. Sequencing was performed with immunoSEQ multiplex PCR; in TCRdb, only in-frame clones are kept and a portion is missing. Seen here are about 2.1 million clones, roughly 91% observed once, and the top ten hold 1.7%. Sequencing used naive CD8+ T cells from PBMCs. The receptors come from a man aged 18 to 35 in good health. Some clones in this sample may be carry-over from other donors' samples.

The chain joins TRBV6-6 to TRBJ2-2; 7 bases are a match to TRBD2. The V gene end was trimmed by 6 bases and the J gene end by 2 bases; junction bases not matched to a gene: 6. Germline CDR1 MNHNY, CDR2 SVGAGI (reference sequence). CDR3 length equals 15 residues. CDR3 residues: CASSPPGGNTGELFF. The CDR3 nucleotides read TGTGCCAGCAGCCCTCCGGGAGGAAACACCGGGGAGCTGTTTTTT.

This chain uses TRBV10-2 with TRBJ2-7, with D possibly being TRBD1 (5 bases). The CDR3 is 13 residues long. Germline values: CDR1 WSHSY, CDR2 SAAADI. V was clipped by 3 bases and J by 2 bases, with 8 bases between them. CDR3 residues: CASSDGRAYEQYF. CDR3 nucleotide sequence: TGCGCCAGCAGTGATGGCAGGGCCTACGAGCAGTACTTC.

This clone was counted a single time. The J gene is TRBJ2-1, the V gene TRBV28, with D unclear. CDR3 length: 18 residues. Trimming took off 3 bases at V and 1 base at J, with 19 bases between the two ends. The germline V gene encodes CDR1 MDHEN and CDR2 SYDVKM. In DNA, the CDR3 is TGTGCCAGCAGTTTTCTTTCCCCGCCGGCCGAGTCCTACAATGAGCAGTTCTTC. Its protein is CASSFLSPPAESYNEQFF. Combining the CDR3 with reference TRBV28 and TRBJ2-1 gives the whole variable domain DVKVTQSSRYLVKRTGEKVFLECVQDMDHENMFWYRQDPGLGLRLIYFSYDVKMKEKGDIPEGYSVSREKKERFSLILESASTNQTSMYLCASSFLSPPAESYNEQFFGPGTRLTVL.

Remarks on this clone: Different DNA sequences within this sample yield the same CDR3. The CDR3, as DNA: TGTGCCAGCAGCTTAACCGGGGGGGAGACCCAGTACTTC. Its translation: CASSLTGGETQYF. V and J are TRBV7-3 and TRBJ2-5; 7 positions agree with TRBD2. Germline CDR1 reads SGHTA; CDR2 reads FQGTGA. The CDR3 runs 13 residues. Trimming cost V 0 bases and J 5 bases; bases outside gene matches: 0.

The chain carries TRBV7-9 and TRBJ2-5; no reliable D call. V lost 4 bases and J 1 base, leaving 13 bases between the germline ends. The CDR3 totals 15 residues. The germline V gene has CDR1 SEHNR and CDR2 FQNEAQ (reference sequence). The CDR3 region has the DNA TGTGCCAGCAGCTCTACCCGACACACCCAAGAGACCCAGTACTTC. Translating it yields CASSSTRHTQETQYF. Supplemented by reference TRBV7-9 and TRBJ2-5, the full variable domain reads DTGVSQNPRHKITKRGQNVTFRCDPISEHNRLYWYRQTLGQGPEFLTYFQNEAQLEKSRLLSDRFSAERPKGSFSTLEIQRTEQGDSAMYLCASSSTRHTQETQYFGPGTRLLVL.

The genes are TRBV4-1 and TRBJ1-4, with a weak D call TRBD1 (5 bases). The germline gives CDR1 MGHRA, CDR2 YSYEKL. V shed 0 bases and J shed 8 bases, with 16 bases lying between them. The CDR3 spans 16 residues. This chain's CDR3 is CASSQDYGGLREKLFF. In nucleotides, the CDR3 is TGCGCCAGCAGCCAAGATTATGGGGGGTTGAGGGAAAAACTGTTTTTT.

The V and J genes are TRBV28 and TRBJ1-1; tentative D call: TRBD1 (5 bases). The germline CDR1 and CDR2 sequences are MDHEN and SYDVKM. The CDR3 has 16 residues. Trimming took 1 base from V and 2 from J, leaving 14 bases between them. The chain's CDR3 is CASSLLGTGTNTEAFF. CDR3 coding DNA: TGTGCCAGCAGTTTATTGGGAACCGGGACTAACACTGAAGCTTTCTTT.

This chain links TRBV5-1 with TRBJ1-2, with D uncertain. The CDR3 runs 15 residues. V was cut by 5 bases and J by 1 base, with 15 bases left in between. In germline, CDR1 is SGHRS, CDR2 YFSETQ. CDR3 sequence: CASRTEAWVNYGYTF. Written as DNA, the CDR3 is TGCGCCAGCAGAACAGAGGCGTGGGTTAACTATGGCTACACCTTC.

The J gene is TRBJ2-5, the V gene TRBV28, with 9 bases aligning to TRBD2. The V gene end was trimmed by 4 bases and the J gene end by 4 bases; junction bases not matched to a gene: 10. There are 16 residues in the CDR3. Germline values: CDR1 MDHEN, CDR2 SYDVKM. The DNA for the CDR3 is TGTGCCAGCAGTTCCGACCAGACTAGCGGAAGAGAGACCCAGTACTTC. Translating gives CASSSDQTSGRETQYF. Variable domain in full (rest from reference TRBV28 and TRBJ2-5): DVKVTQSSRYLVKRTGEKVFLECVQDMDHENMFWYRQDPGLGLRLIYFSYDVKMKEKGDIPEGYSVSREKKERFSLILESASTNQTSMYLCASSSDQTSGRETQYFGPGTRLLVL.